This passage covers 6 T cell receptor beta chains from one sample sequenced in a study of follicular helper T cells after annual influenza vaccination. Regarding time point: 2015-2016 season, 7 days after influenza vaccination. TCRdb's copy holds only in-frame clones and misses some; the assay was immunoSEQ multiplex PCR. The sample lists around 8,700 clones, approximately 85% occurring once. The sequencing used CXCR5+ CD38- circulating T follicular helper cells from blood, collected 7 days after influenza vaccination. As to subset: circulating Tfh, non-naive CD4+CXCR5+PD-1+ (ICOS+CD38+ or ICOS-CD38-). These TCRs come from an adult who received the influenza vaccine.

The chain couples TRBV5-1 to TRBJ1-1, with D hard to call. V gave up 1 base and J gave up 10 bases, with 17 bases separating them. The CDR3 consists of 14 residues. Germline V gene lookup returns CDR1 SGHRS and CDR2 YFSETQ. CDR3 sequence reads: CASSLRAVENGAFF. CDR3 nucleotides: TGCGCCAGCAGCTTGAGGGCAGTTGAGAACGGAGCTTTCTTT.

This clone was recorded once. The chain links TRBV27 to TRBJ2-5, with unresolved D. The CDR3 runs to 14 residues. CDR1 MNHEY and CDR2 SMNVEV come from the germline V gene (reference sequence). The V and J ends lost 4 bases and 2 bases respectively, with 11 bases between them. The CDR3 reads CASSSLWEQETQYF. The CDR3 DNA sequence: TGTGCCAGCAGTTCCCTCTGGGAACAAGAGACCCAGTACTTC.

The chain recombines TRBV9 with TRBJ2-3, with D uncertain. The CDR3 has 13 residues. Germline assignment: CDR1 SGDLS and CDR2 YYNGEE. V dropped 0 bases and J dropped 4 bases, with 6 bases sitting between them. The CDR3: CASSVAHSDTQYF. The CDR3 bases are TGTGCCAGCAGCGTAGCTCACTCAGATACGCAGTATTTT. Full variable domain (remainder filled in from reference TRBV9 and TRBJ2-3): DSGVTQTPKHLITATGQRVTLRCSPRSGDLSVYWYQQSLDQGLQFLIQYYNGEERAKGNILERFSAQQFPDLHSELNLSSLELGDSALYFCASSVAHSDTQYFGPGTRLTVL.

The genes are TRBV11-2 and TRBJ1-1, with no clear D. The CDR3 is made up of 14 amino acids. Germline V CDR1 and CDR2: SGHAT, FQNNGV. Trimming stripped 3 bases from V and 4 bases from J, with 12 bases between. CDR3: CASSFRPMGTEAFF. CDR3 DNA: TGTGCCAGCAGCTTTCGTCCGATGGGCACTGAAGCTTTCTTT.

The chain carries TRBV5-1 and TRBJ1-3, with TRBD1 identical over 9 bases. This CDR3 contains 14 residues. With 3 bases clipped from V and 4 bases from J, the junction kept 2 bases outside the gene matches. Germline CDR1 is SGHRS and CDR2 is YFSETQ. CDR3 sequence: CASSYGQGGNTIYF. The CDR3 nucleotides read TGCGCCAGCAGCTACGGACAGGGGGGAAACACCATATATTTT. Filled out from reference TRBV5-1 and TRBJ1-3, the complete variable domain reads KAGVTQTPRYLIKTRGQQVTLSCSPISGHRSVSWYQQTPGQGLQFLFEYFSETQRNKGNFPGRFSGRQFSNSRSEMNVSTLELGDSALYLCASSYGQGGNTIYFGEGSWLTVV.

The genes are TRBV7-2 and TRBJ2-2; D remains ambiguous. CDR3 length equals 16 residues. The V end lost 6 bases, the J end lost 3 bases, and 17 bases lay between the germline ends. Germline lookup yields CDR1 SGHTA and CDR2 FQGNSA. CDR3 sequence (DNA): TGTGCCAGCAGTCTTATTAGGGTACGGGACACCGGGGAGCTGTTTTTT. This translates into CASSLIRVRDTGELFF.